Below are 9 T cell receptor beta chains sequenced from a single sample in a study of shared clonotypes between healthy human individuals. CD45RO-negative cells were positively selected for CCR7, leaving out terminally differentiated effector memory CD45RA+ cells. Sequenced by immunoSEQ multiplex PCR; TCRdb stores in-frame clones only, minus some. The data contain about 2.1 million clones, 80% to 95% of them singletons. Sequencing was performed on naive CD8+ T cells from PBMCs. These TCRs come from a man aged 18 to 29 in good health. Some clones in this sample may be carry-over from other donors' samples.

This sequence joins TRBV29-1 and TRBJ2-3, with 12 bases fitting TRBD2. This CDR3 is 14 amino acids long. Trimming at V came to 4 bases and at J to 6 bases, leaving 5 bases not matched to a gene. CDR1 SQVTM and CDR2 ANQGSEA come from the germline V gene. CDR3 sequence (DNA): TGCAGCGTTGGACTAGCGGGAGTCCTGGATACGCAGTATTTT. Its protein is CSVGLAGVLDTQYF.

This chain links TRBV28 with TRBJ1-5; 10 nucleotides line up with TRBD1. CDR3 length equals 17 residues. Germline V CDR1 and CDR2: MDHEN, SYDVKM. Trimming took 6 bases from V and 0 from J; bases not matched to a gene: 8. The CDR3 coding sequence is TGTGCCAGCAGCAGACAGGGGGCGGTTTATAGCAATCAGCCCCAGCATTTT. Protein sequence: CASSRQGAVYSNQPQHF.

This clone has only a few counts. V and J are TRBV11-2 and TRBJ1-1; tentatively, D is TRBD1 (5 bases). V lost 2 bases and J lost 4, with 14 bases in between. This CDR3 region has 15 residues. The germline V gene encodes CDR1 SGHAT and CDR2 FQNNGV. The CDR3 DNA sequence: TGTGCCAGCAGCTTACCGGACAAAGGGAGCACTGAAGCTTTCTTT. Its protein is CASSLPDKGSTEAFF.

The rearrangement uses TRBV7-9 and TRBJ2-2; tentative D call: TRBD1 (6 bases). Trimming stripped 11 bases from V and 5 bases from J, with 18 bases between. Germline-derived CDR1 and CDR2 are SEHNR and FQNEAQ (reference sequence). The CDR3 is 14 residues long. The CDR3 DNA reads TGTGCCCTGGGTGAGGACAGAGCAACCGGGGAGCTGTTTTTT. It encodes CALGEDRATGELFF. Full variable domain (rest looked up from reference TRBV7-9 and TRBJ2-2): DTGVSQNPRHKITKRGQNVTFRCDPISEHNRLYWYRQTLGQGPEFLTYFQNEAQLEKSRLLSDRFSAERPKGSFSTLEIQRTEQGDSAMYLCALGEDRATGELFFGEGSRLTVL.

The genes are TRBV28 and TRBJ1-1; 7 bases are a match to TRBD1. This CDR3 spans 13 amino acids. Trimming took 6 bases from V and 0 from J; bases not matched to a gene: 1. Germline values: CDR1 MDHEN, CDR2 SYDVKM. The chain's CDR3 is CASRQGMNTEAFF. CDR3 bases: TGTGCCAGCAGACAGGGGATGAACACTGAAGCTTTCTTT.

This clone was picked up a small number of times. This sequence joins TRBV9 and TRBJ1-1; 9 bases are a match to TRBD1. The CDR3 has 16 residues. V dropped 4 bases and J dropped 4; count of bases not matched to a gene: 11. Germline CDR1 SGDLS, CDR2 YYNGEE. CDR3 in amino acids: CASSLGTGLGSTEAFF. The CDR3 bases are TGTGCCAGCAGCCTAGGGACAGGGCTGGGAAGCACTGAAGCTTTCTTT.

The chain is built from TRBV12-5 and TRBJ2-1, with D tentatively TRBD1 (6 bases). This CDR3 is 16 amino acids long. Germline V gives CDR1 LGHNT, CDR2 FRNRAP. Trimming left V 5 bases short and J 3 bases short, with 17 bases between. The DNA of the CDR3 is TGTGCTAGTGGTCAACCCACTAACAGGGACTACAATGAGCAGTTCTTC. This codes for CASGQPTNRDYNEQFF. Looking up the rest from reference TRBV12-5 and TRBJ2-1 gives the full variable domain: DARVTQTPRHKVTEMGQEVTMRCQPILGHNTVFWYRQTMMQGLELLAYFRNRAPLDDSGMPKDRFSAEMPDATLATLKIQPSEPRDSAVYFCASGQPTNRDYNEQFFGPGTRLTVL.

This clone was found a few times. The rearrangement joins TRBV7-7 to TRBJ2-7; the D gene could be TRBD1 or TRBD2 (6 bases each). Trimming pared 5 bases from V and 0 bases from J, leaving 14 bases between. The CDR3 contains 15 residues. CDR1 and CDR2 from the germline V gene are SSHAT and FNYEAQ (reference sequence). In DNA form, the CDR3 reads TGTGCCAGCAGCCCCTTGGGGGGCAGCTCCTACGAGCAGTACTTC. This translates into CASSPLGGSSYEQYF.

The chain couples TRBV4-2 to TRBJ2-5; D unclear. The CDR3 length is 13 residues. Looked up from germline, CDR1 is LGHNA and CDR2 is YNFKEQ. V lost 3 bases, J lost 3 bases, and 8 bases lay in between. CDR3 coding DNA: TGTGCCAGCAGCCACCACACCGAAGAGACCCAGTACTTC. This codes for CASSHHTEETQYF.